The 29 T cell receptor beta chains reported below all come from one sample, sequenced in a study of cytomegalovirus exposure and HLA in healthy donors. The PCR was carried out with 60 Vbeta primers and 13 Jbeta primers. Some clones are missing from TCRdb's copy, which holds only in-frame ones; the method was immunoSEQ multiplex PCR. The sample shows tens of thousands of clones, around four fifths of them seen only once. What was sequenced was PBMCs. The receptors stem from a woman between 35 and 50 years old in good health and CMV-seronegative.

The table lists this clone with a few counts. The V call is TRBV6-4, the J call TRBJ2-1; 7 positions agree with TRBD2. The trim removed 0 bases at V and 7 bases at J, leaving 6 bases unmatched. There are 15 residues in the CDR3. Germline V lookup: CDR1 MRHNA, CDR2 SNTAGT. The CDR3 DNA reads TGTGCCAGCAGTGACTCGATAGCGGGTGGGAATGAGCAGTTCTTC. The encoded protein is CASSDSIAGGNEQFF.

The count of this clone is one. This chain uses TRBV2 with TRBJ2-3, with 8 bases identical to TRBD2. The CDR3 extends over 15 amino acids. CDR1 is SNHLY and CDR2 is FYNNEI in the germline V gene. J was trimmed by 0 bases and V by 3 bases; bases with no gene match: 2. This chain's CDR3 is CASSDSGASTDTQYF. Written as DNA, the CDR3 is TGTGCCAGCAGTGATAGCGGGGCAAGCACAGATACGCAGTATTTT.

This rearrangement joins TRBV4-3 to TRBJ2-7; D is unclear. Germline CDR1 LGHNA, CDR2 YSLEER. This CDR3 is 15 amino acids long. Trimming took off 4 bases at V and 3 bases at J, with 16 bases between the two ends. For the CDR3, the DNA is TGCGCCAGCAGCCTCCTTGGCCCTCCTGGCTACGAGCAGTACTTC. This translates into CASSLLGPPGYEQYF.

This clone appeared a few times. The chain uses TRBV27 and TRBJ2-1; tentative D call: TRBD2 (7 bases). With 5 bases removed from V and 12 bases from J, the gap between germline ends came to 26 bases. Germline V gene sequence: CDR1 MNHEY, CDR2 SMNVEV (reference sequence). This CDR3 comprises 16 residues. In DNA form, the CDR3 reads TGTGCCAGCAGTCCGAGGACTACCACTAGGGGGGAGGGGCAGTTCTTC. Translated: CASSPRTTTRGEGQFF.

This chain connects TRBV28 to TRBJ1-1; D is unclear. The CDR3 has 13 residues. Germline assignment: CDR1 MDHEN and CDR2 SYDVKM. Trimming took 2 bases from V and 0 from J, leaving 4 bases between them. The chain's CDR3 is CASSLDMNTEAFF. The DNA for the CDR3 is TGTGCCAGCAGTTTAGACATGAACACTGAAGCTTTCTTT.

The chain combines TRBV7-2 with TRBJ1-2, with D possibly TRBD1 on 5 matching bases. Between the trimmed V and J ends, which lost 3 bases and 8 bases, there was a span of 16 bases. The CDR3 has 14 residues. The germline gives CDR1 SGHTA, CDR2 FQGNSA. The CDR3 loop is CASSFPSDSSGYTF. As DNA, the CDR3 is TGTGCCAGCAGCTTCCCTTCCGACAGTTCCGGCTACACCTTC.

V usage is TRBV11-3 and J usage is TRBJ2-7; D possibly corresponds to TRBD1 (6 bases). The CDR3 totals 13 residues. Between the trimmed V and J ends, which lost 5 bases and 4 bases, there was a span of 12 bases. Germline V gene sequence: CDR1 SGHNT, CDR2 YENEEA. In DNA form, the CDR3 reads TGTGCCAGCAGCCCCGAAGGGGGATACGAGCAGTACTTC. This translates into CASSPEGGYEQYF. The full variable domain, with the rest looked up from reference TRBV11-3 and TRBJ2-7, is EAGVVQSPRYKIIEKKQPVAFWCNPISGHNTLYWYLQNLGQGPELLIRYENEEAVDDSQLPKDRFSAERLKGVDSTLKIQPAELGDSAVYLCASSPEGGYEQYFGPGTRLTVT.

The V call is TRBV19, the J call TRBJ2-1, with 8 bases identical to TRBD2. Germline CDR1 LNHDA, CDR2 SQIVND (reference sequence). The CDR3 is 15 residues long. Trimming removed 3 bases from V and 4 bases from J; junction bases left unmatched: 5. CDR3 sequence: CASSMVGRVYNEQFF. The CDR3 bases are TGTGCCAGTAGTATGGTCGGGAGGGTTTACAATGAGCAGTTCTTC.

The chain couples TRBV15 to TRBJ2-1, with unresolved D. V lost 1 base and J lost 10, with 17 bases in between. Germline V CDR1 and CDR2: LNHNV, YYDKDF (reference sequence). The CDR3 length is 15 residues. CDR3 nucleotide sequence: TGTGCCACCAGCAGAGTTTTTCGGTTTAGCAGAGAGCAGTTCTTC. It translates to CATSRVFRFSREQFF.

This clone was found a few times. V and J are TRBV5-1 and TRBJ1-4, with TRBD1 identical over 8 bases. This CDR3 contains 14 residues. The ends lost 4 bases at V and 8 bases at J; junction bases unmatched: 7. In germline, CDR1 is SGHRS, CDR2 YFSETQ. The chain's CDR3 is CASSRTGLQEKLFF. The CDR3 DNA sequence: TGCGCCAGCAGCAGGACAGGGTTACAAGAAAAACTGTTTTTT.

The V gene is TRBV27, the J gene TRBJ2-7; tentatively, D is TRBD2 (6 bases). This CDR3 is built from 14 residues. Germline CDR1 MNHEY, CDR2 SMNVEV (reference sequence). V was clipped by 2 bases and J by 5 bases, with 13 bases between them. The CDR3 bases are TGTGCCAGCAGTTTAGGCCGGGACTCAGACGAGCAGTACTTC. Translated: CASSLGRDSDEQYF.

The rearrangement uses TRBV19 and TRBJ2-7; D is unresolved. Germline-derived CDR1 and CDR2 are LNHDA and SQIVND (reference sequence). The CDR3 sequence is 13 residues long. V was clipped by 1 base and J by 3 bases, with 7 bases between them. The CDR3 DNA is TGTGCCAGTAGTATAGGACTGTACTACGAGCAGTACTTC. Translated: CASSIGLYYEQYF.

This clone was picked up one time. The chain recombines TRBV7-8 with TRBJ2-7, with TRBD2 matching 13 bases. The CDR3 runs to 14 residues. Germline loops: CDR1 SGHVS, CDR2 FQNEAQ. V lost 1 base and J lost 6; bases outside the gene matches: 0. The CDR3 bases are TGTGCCAGCAGCTTAGGACTAGCGGGAGGCGAGCAGTACTTC. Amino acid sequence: CASSLGLAGGEQYF. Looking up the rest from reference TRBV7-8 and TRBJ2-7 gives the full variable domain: GAGVSQSPRYKVAKRGQDVALRCDPISGHVSLFWYQQALGQGPEFLTYFQNEAQLDKSGLPSDRFFAERPEGSVSTLKIQRTQQEDSAVYLCASSLGLAGGEQYFGPGTRLTVT.

For the CDR3, the DNA is TGTGCCAGCAGCTCCGGAGAGGGTTTTTTAGGAAACAACACCGGGGAGCTGTTTTTT. It specifies CASSSGEGFLGNNTGELFF. The chain joins TRBV11-3 to TRBJ2-2; tentative D call: TRBD2 (5 bases). CDR1 SGHNT and CDR2 YENEEA come from the germline V gene. CDR3 size: 19 residues. The germline V and J ends were trimmed by 4 bases and 2 bases, with 23 bases remaining between them.

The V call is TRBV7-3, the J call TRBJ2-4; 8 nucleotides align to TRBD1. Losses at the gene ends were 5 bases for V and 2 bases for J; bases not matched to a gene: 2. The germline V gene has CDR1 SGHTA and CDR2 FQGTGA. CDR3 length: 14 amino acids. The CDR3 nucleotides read TGTGCCAGCAGCCCAGGGGGCTCCAAAAACATTCAGTACTTC. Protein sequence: CASSPGGSKNIQYF.

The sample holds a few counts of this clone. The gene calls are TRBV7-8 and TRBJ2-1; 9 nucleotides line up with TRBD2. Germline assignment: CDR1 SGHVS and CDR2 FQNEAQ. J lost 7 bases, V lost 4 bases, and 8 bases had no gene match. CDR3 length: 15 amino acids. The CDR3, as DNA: TGTGCCAGCAGCTCCCCCGCTAGCGGGGTTAATGAGCAGTTCTTC. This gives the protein CASSSPASGVNEQFF.

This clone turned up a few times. The CDR3 reads CASSLGSGTARGTEAFF. CDR3 DNA: TGCGCCAGCAGCTTGGGATCGGGGACAGCTCGGGGCACTGAAGCTTTCTTT. The genes are TRBV5-1 and TRBJ1-1; the match to TRBD1 covers 7 bases. V was clipped by 0 bases and J by 4 bases; unmatched bases: 12. There are 17 residues in the CDR3. Germline V gene lookup returns CDR1 SGHRS and CDR2 YFSETQ.

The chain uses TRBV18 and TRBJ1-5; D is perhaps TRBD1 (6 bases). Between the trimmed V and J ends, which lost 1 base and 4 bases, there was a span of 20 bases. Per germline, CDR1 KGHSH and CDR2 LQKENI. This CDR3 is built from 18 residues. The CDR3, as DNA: TGTGCCAGCTCACCACGGGACATAAGGGTGTTAGGTAATCAGCCCCAGCATTTT. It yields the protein CASSPRDIRVLGNQPQHF.

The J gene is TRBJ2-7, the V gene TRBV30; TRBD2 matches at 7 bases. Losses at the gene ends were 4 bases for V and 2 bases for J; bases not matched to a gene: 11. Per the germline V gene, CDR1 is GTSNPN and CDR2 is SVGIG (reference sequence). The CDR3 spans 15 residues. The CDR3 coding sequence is TGTGCCTGGACAGTCTGGCGGGAGAGCGCCTACGAGCAGTACTTC. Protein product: CAWTVWRESAYEQYF. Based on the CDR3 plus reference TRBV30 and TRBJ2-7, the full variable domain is SQTIHQWPATLVQPVGSPLSLECTVEGTSNPNLYWYRQAAGRGLQLLFYSVGIGQISSEVPQNLSASRPQDRQFILSSKKLLLSDSGFYLCAWTVWRESAYEQYFGPGTRLTVT.

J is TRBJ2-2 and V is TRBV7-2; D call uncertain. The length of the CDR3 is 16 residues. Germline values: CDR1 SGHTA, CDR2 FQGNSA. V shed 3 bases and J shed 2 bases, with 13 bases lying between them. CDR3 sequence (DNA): TGTGCCAGCAGCTTTGTAGTAAGACAAAACACCGGGGAGCTGTTTTTT. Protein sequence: CASSFVVRQNTGELFF.

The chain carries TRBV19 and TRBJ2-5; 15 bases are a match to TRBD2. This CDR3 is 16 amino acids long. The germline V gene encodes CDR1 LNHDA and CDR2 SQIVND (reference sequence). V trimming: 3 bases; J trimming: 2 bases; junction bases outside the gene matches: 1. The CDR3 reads CASSMGLAGGQETQYF. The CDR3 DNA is TGTGCCAGTAGTATGGGACTAGCGGGAGGACAAGAGACCCAGTACTTC.

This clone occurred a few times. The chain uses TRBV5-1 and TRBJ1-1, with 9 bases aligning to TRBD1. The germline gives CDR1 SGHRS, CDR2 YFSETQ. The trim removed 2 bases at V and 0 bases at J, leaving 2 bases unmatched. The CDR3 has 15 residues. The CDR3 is CASSLGTGLNTEAFF. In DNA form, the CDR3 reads TGCGCCAGCAGCTTAGGGACAGGGTTGAACACTGAAGCTTTCTTT.

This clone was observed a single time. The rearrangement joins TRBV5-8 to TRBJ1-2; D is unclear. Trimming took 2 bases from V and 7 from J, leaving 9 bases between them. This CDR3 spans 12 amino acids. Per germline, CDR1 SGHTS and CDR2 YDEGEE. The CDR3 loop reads CASSFGPRGYTF. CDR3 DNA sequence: TGTGCCAGCAGCTTTGGCCCCCGTGGCTACACCTTC.

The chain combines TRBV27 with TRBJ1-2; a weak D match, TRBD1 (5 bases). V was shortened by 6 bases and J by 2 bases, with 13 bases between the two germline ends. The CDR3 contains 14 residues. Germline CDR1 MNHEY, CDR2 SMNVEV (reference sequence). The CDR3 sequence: CASRGLGLNYGYTF. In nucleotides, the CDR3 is TGTGCCAGCAGGGGGCTAGGGCTAAACTATGGCTACACCTTC.

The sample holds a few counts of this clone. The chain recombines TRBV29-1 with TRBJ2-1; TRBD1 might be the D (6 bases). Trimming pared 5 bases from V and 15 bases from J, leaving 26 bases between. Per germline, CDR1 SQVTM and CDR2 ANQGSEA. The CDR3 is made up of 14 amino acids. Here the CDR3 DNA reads TGCAGCGTTATATCCCAGACAGGTGCGGCGTTCTTGTTCTTC. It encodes CSVISQTGAAFLFF.

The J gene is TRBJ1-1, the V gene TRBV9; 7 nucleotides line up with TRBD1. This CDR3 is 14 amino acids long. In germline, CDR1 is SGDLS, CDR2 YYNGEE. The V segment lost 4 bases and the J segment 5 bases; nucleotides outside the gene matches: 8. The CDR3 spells CASSFGQEPTEAFF. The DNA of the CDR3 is TGTGCCAGCAGCTTTGGACAGGAACCAACTGAAGCTTTCTTT.

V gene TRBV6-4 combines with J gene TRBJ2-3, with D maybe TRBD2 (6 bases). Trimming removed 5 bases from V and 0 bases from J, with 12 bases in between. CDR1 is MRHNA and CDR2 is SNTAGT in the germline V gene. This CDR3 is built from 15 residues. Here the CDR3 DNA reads TGTGCCAGCAGTCAGGCTAGCGAGAGCACAGATACGCAGTATTTT. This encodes CASSQASESTDTQYF.

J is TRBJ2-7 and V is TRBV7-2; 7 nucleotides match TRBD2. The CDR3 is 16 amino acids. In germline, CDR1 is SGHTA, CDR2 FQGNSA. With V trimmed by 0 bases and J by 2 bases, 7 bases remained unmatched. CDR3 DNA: TGTGCCAGCAGCTTAGCGAATCTAGCGGCCCCCTACGAGCAGTACTTC. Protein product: CASSLANLAAPYEQYF.

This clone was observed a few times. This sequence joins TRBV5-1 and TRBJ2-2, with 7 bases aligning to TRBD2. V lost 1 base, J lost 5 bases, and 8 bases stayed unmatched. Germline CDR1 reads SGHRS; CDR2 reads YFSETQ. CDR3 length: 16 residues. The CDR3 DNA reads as TGCGCCAGCAGCTTGTGGGCGGGAGTGAGGACCGGGGAGCTGTTTTTT. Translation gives CASSLWAGVRTGELFF. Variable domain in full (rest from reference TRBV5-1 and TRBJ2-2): KAGVTQTPRYLIKTRGQQVTLSCSPISGHRSVSWYQQTPGQGLQFLFEYFSETQRNKGNFPGRFSGRQFSNSRSEMNVSTLELGDSALYLCASSLWAGVRTGELFFGEGSRLTVL.